This T cell receptor beta chain appears in the sequencing data of a study of beta chain features in type 1 diabetes. Regarding the study as a whole: A pattern of fewer insertions and more deletions at VDJ junctions was seen in type 1 diabetes patients. TCRB CDR3s from Type 1 diabetes patients were moderately but significantly shorter in all four CD4+ subsets.

Germline-derived CDR1 and CDR2 are LNHDA and SQIVND (reference sequence). The J segment lost 5 bases and the V segment lost 6 bases, leaving 4 bases of the junction unmatched. The CDR3 runs 13 residues. Every isolated RNA sample was fully reverse transcribed, so sequencing captured expressed TCRB transcripts. Each sample of naive, central memory or regulatory T cells had, on average, around 3.5 million reads. Clones were read by immunoSEQ multiplex PCR, and TCRdb kept only the in-frame ones, dropping some. The table lists about 120,000 clones, about 18% of them singletons. This clone was picked up one time. The antigen is undetermined. Sampling consisted of one heparinised blood draw per donor, averaging around 100 mL. Central memory, naive, regulatory and stem cell-like memory CD4+ cells were sorted by CD45RO/CCR7/CD25/CD127/CD95/CD27.

The sequence was collected from a man aged 18 to 30 with type 1 diabetes. This chain uses TRBV19 with TRBJ1-2; TRBD1 agrees at 9 bases. Sample: central memory CD4+ T cells from blood. The CDR3 coding sequence is TGTGCCAGTAGCAGGGACAGGGAATATGGCTACACCTTC. It encodes CASSRDREYGYTF.